The next 18 T cell receptor beta chains were all read from a single sample in a study of persistence of HIV-infected CD4 T cells. These TCRs' antigens remain unknown. An overlapping HIV-1 Gag peptide pool stimulated these cells at approximately 1 ug/peptide/mL. CD40L/CD69 double-negative CD45RO-high memory CD4+ T cells were collected. Sequencing used immunoSEQ version 4 in survey mode. Assay: immunoSEQ multiplex PCR; the TCRdb copy retains only in-frame clones and omits some. The data show tens of thousands of clones, with around three quarters seen just once and around 14% held by the top ten. The sequenced sample was CD4+ T cells sorted from PBMCs after 18-hour stimulation, obtained from a patient who received antiretroviral therapy. The receptors here all came from an adult man with HIV who was CMV-seropositive.

This sequence joins TRBV4-2 and TRBJ2-3, with no clear D. The length of the CDR3 is 15 residues. Looked up from germline, CDR1 is LGHNA and CDR2 is YNFKEQ. The germline V and J ends were trimmed by 4 bases and 4 bases, with 15 bases remaining between them. In nucleotides, the CDR3 is TGTGCCAGCAGCCCCTCGAAGGTGAAGTCAGATACGCAGTATTTT. It translates to CASSPSKVKSDTQYF.

This chain uses TRBV6-4 with TRBJ2-2, with TRBD2 identical over 7 bases. Germline CDR1 MRHNA, CDR2 SNTAGT. V lost 4 bases to trimming and J lost 6 bases; unmatched junction nucleotides: 5. The CDR3 has 14 residues. The CDR3 DNA reads as TGTGCCAGCAGTGTTCGGGAGGTCTCCGGGGAGCTGTTTTTT. As protein: CASSVREVSGELFF.

The chain joins TRBV11-2 to TRBJ1-1; possible D gene TRBD1, 6 bases. Trimming removed 0 bases from V and 7 bases from J, with 12 bases in between. Germline V gene data show CDR1 as SGHAT and CDR2 as FQNNGV. The CDR3 extends over 14 amino acids. The DNA of the CDR3 is TGTGCCAGCAGCTTAGAGTGGGGGCGGAATGAAGCTTTCTTT. This gives the protein CASSLEWGRNEAFF.

This rearrangement joins TRBV18 to TRBJ2-7; D is perhaps TRBD1 or TRBD2 (6 bases each). The germline gives CDR1 KGHSH, CDR2 LQKENI. The CDR3 is 15 residues long. The germline V and J ends were trimmed by 2 bases and 2 bases, with 13 bases remaining between them. The CDR3 loop reads CASSPSTGATYEQYF. The CDR3 DNA reads as TGTGCCAGCTCACCAAGTACGGGGGCAACCTACGAGCAGTACTTC.

This chain links TRBV5-1 with TRBJ1-5; D is uncertain. Germline lookup yields CDR1 SGHRS and CDR2 YFSETQ. CDR3 length: 13 residues. V gave up 2 bases and J gave up 7 bases, with 10 bases separating them. The CDR3 DNA sequence: TGCGCCAGCAGCTTAGCCGGTGGGCAGCCCCAGCATTTT. Translation: CASSLAGGQPQHF.

The V call is TRBV5-5, the J call TRBJ2-2; D call uncertain. The V and J ends lost 2 bases and 3 bases respectively, with 2 bases between them. There are 12 residues in the CDR3. Germline-derived CDR1 and CDR2 are SGHKS and YYEKEE (reference sequence). The CDR3 is CASSFHTGELFF. The DNA for the CDR3 is TGTGCCAGCAGCTTTCACACCGGGGAGCTGTTTTTT.

Relative to its sample, this clone is medium-sized. The chain joins TRBV6-1 to TRBJ2-2; D gene unclear. This CDR3 is 16 amino acids long. Germline V lookup: CDR1 MNHNS, CDR2 SASEGT. V dropped 1 base and J dropped 1 base, with 10 bases sitting between them. The CDR3 DNA is TGTGCCAGCAGTGAAGTAGGTGCGTGGAACACCGGGGAGCTGTTTTTT. Amino acids: CASSEVGAWNTGELFF.

This chain connects TRBV10-1 to TRBJ2-1, with TRBD2 matching over 14 bases. The CDR3 has 16 residues. In germline, CDR1 is WNHNN, CDR2 SYGVQD (reference sequence). V dropped 4 bases and J dropped 3; count of bases not matched to a gene: 2. The CDR3 reads CASSGTSGGFYNEQFF. Here the CDR3 DNA reads TGCGCCAGCAGTGGGACTAGCGGGGGGTTCTACAATGAGCAGTTCTTC.

The chain links TRBV7-2 to TRBJ2-7; TRBD2 is a possible D gene (6 bases). The CDR3 covers 14 residues. V was shortened by 5 bases and J by 6 bases, with 17 bases between the two germline ends. CDR1 is SGHTA and CDR2 is FQGNSA in the germline V gene. CDR3 coding DNA: TGTGCCAGCAGCACCCGGTCGTGGGAGGTCGAGCAGTACTTC. It codes for CASSTRSWEVEQYF.

The chain has TRBV28 and TRBJ2-2; D unresolved. The germline V and J ends were trimmed by 6 bases and 7 bases, with 15 bases remaining between them. The CDR3 totals 14 residues. Germline assignment: CDR1 MDHEN and CDR2 SYDVKM. The CDR3, as DNA: TGTGCCAGCAGCCGGACCGGTGGGCACGGGGAGCTGTTTTTT. Translated, it gives CASSRTGGHGELFF.

This clone was found once. The CDR3 spells CASSLRTSGRAPDTQYF. The DNA of the CDR3 is TGCGCCAGCAGCCTACGGACTAGCGGGAGGGCCCCAGATACGCAGTATTTT. The chain recombines TRBV5-1 with TRBJ2-3, with TRBD2 matching over 15 bases. V lost 4 bases and J lost 4; bases outside the gene matches: 7. CDR1 is SGHRS, CDR2 YFSETQ, per germline. The CDR3 is made up of 17 amino acids. Looking up the rest from reference TRBV5-1 and TRBJ2-3 gives the full variable domain: KAGVTQTPRYLIKTRGQQVTLSCSPISGHRSVSWYQQTPGQGLQFLFEYFSETQRNKGNFPGRFSGRQFSNSRSEMNVSTLELGDSALYLCASSLRTSGRAPDTQYFGPGTRLTVL.

This clone was recorded once. The gene calls are TRBV4-2 and TRBJ2-3, with 8 bases matching TRBD2. Germline values: CDR1 LGHNA, CDR2 YNFKEQ. The V and J ends lost 2 bases and 4 bases, in that order; junction bases with no gene match: 5. The CDR3 covers 15 residues. In DNA, the CDR3 is TGTGCCAGCAGCCAACCGGGGGGGCCATCAGATACGCAGTATTTT. It translates to CASSQPGGPSDTQYF.

The chain employs TRBV6-5 and TRBJ2-7, with no clear D. Germline values: CDR1 MNHEY, CDR2 SVGAGI. V lost 2 bases, J lost 6 bases, and 8 bases lay in between. The CDR3 length is 12 residues. CDR3 sequence reads: CASSYLGSEQYF. The DNA of the CDR3 is TGTGCCAGCAGTTACCTCGGGTCCGAGCAGTACTTC.

Remarks on this clone: Other DNA variants within this sample encode the same CDR3. This rearrangement joins TRBV9 to TRBJ2-3; no firm D call. The germline CDR1 and CDR2 sequences are SGDLS and YYNGEE. V was clipped by 0 bases and J by 1 base, with 6 bases between them. The CDR3 is 14 residues long. The CDR3 bases are TGTGCCAGCAGCGTAGCGCCGGGCACAGATACGCAGTATTTT. Translated: CASSVAPGTDTQYF.

This clone was detected a few times. The rearrangement links TRBV2 to TRBJ2-2; D is possibly TRBD1 (6 bases). This CDR3 region has 14 residues. Germline V gives CDR1 SNHLY, CDR2 FYNNEI. V lost 1 base to trimming and J lost 4 bases, with 7 bases between them. CDR3 DNA: TGTGCCAGCAGTGAAGGCAGGGGCACCGGGGAGCTGTTTTTT. Translated, it gives CASSEGRGTGELFF.

This chain uses TRBV4-1 with TRBJ1-2, with 7 bases lining up with TRBD1. The CDR3 consists of 14 residues. Germline loops: CDR1 MGHRA, CDR2 YSYEKL. Trimming cost V 7 bases and J 2 bases; bases outside gene matches: 7. CDR3 sequence: CASKKDRQNYGYTF. As DNA, the CDR3 is TGCGCCAGCAAAAAGGACAGGCAAAACTATGGCTACACCTTC.

The chain uses TRBV25-1 and TRBJ1-4, with D perhaps matching TRBD1 (5 bases). Per the germline V gene, CDR1 is MGHDK and CDR2 is SYGVNS. With 3 bases removed from V and 4 bases from J, the gap between germline ends came to 12 bases. This CDR3 comprises 15 residues. CDR3 sequence (DNA): TGTGCCAGCAGTGATCTGGCAGGGTATAATGAAAAACTGTTTTTT. This codes for CASSDLAGYNEKLFF.

The chain couples TRBV4-2 to TRBJ2-7; 7 nucleotides match TRBD1. The CDR3 spans 17 residues. Germline V gene sequence: CDR1 LGHNA, CDR2 YNFKEQ. V lost 1 base, J lost 2 bases, and 11 bases stayed unmatched. CDR3 sequence: CASSQAEQGQIAYEQYF. CDR3 sequence (DNA): TGTGCCAGCAGCCAAGCAGAACAGGGACAGATAGCCTACGAGCAGTACTTC.